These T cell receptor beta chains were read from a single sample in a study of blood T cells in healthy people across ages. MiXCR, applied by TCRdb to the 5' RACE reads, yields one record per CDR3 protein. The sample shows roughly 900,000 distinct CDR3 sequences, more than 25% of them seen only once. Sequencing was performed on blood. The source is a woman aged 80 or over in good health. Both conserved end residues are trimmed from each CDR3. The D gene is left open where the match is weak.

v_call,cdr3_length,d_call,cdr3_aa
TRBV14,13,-,ASSQGSRTSYEQY
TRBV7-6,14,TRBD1,ASSLRTRTGTDTQY
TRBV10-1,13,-,ASSGQSSGANVLT
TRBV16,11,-,ASSQWGNQPQH
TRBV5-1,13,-,ASSLTQLGRGEAF
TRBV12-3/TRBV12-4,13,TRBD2,ASILSGGKLDEQF
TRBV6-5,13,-,ASRTADATNEKLF
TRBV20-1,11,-,SARGVQVYEQY
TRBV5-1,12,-,ASSRDSTGNEQF
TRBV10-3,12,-,AIRGTGSYNEQF
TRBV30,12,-,ARTPDSLNYGYT
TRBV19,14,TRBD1,ASTLTRTGLYNEQF
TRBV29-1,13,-,SVGLGTTRNQPQH
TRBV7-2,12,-,ASSLGREGQPQH
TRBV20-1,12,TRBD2,SALAGGPYNEQF
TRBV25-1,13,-,ASSEGGRVSEKLF
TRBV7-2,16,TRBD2,ASSLVPSGLLAKNIQY
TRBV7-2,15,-,ASSLVVGSSSRNEQF
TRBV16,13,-,ASSTNRGHNEKLF
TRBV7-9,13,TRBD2,ASSSPERGNNEQF
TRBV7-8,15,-,ASSSTRLGQSRNEQF
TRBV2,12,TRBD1,ASSTDRAWGKLF
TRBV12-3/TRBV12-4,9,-,ASSSRDGYT
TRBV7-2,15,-,ASSQRGGRVAQETQY
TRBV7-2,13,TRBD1,ASSSQGPLDNEQF
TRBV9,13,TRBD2,ASSLSGGPLGEQF
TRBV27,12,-,ASSFAGEGSGYT
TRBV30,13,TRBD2,AWSSGLAGMETQY
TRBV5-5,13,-,ASSEDKGRFYEQY
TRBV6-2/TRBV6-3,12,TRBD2,ASIRSGGSNEQF
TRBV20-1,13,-,SAKFGQRVGHGYT
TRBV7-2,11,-,ASSLEGRSEQF
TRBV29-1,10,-,SVEWAGSEQF
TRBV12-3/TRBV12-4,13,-,ASSLVASSGNTIY
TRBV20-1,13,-,SARDPGHKSHGYT
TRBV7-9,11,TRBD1,ARSSDREETQY
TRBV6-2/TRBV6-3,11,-,ASERTLNTEAF